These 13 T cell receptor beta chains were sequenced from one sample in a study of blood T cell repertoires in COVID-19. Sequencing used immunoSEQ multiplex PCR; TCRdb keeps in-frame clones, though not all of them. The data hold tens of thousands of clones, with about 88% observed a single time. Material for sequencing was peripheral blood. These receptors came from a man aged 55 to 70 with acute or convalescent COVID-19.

The CDR3 is CASSLEGVLNTEAFF. CDR3 in DNA: TGCGCCAGCAGCTTGGAGGGGGTACTGAACACTGAAGCTTTCTTT. The V call is TRBV5-1, the J call TRBJ1-1, with a weak D call TRBD1 (6 bases). Trimming cost V 0 bases and J 0 bases, with 9 bases left between them. The CDR3 spans 15 residues. The germline V gene has CDR1 SGHRS and CDR2 YFSETQ.

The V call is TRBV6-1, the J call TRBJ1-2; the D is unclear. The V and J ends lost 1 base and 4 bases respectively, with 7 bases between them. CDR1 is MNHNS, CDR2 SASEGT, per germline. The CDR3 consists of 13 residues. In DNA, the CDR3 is TGTGCCAGCAGTGAAGTACAGAGCTATGGCTACACCTTC. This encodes CASSEVQSYGYTF.

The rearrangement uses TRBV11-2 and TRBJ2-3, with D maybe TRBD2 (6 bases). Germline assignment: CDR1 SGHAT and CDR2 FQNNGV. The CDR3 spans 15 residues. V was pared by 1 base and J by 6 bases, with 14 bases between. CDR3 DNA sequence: TGTGCCAGCAGCTTAGCTGGAGGGTCTAAGGATACGCAGTATTTT. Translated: CASSLAGGSKDTQYF.

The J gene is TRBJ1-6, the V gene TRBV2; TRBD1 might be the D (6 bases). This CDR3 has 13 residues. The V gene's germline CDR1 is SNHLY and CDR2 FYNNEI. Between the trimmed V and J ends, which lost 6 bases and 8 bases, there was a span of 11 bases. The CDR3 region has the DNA TGTGCCAGCAGGAGGGGGGGTGATTCACCCCTCCACTTT. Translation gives CASRRGGDSPLHF.

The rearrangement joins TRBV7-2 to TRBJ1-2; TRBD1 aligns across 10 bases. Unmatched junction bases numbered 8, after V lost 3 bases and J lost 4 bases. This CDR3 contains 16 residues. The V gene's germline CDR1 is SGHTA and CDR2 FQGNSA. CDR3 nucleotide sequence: TGTGCCAGCAGCTTGACACCGGGACAGGGGTTCTATGGCTACACCTTC. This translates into CASSLTPGQGFYGYTF.

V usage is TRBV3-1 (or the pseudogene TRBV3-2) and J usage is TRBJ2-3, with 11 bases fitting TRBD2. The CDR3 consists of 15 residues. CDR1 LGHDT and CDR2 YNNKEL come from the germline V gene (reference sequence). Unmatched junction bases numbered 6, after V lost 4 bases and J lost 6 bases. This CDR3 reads CASSLAASGRDTQYF. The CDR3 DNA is TGTGCCAGCAGCCTCGCGGCTAGCGGGAGGGATACGCAGTATTTT.

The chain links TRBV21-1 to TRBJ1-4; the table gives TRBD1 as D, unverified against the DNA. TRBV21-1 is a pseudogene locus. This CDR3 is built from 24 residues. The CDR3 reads CASSKLKEQGALSSCSATNEKLFF. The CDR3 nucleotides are TGTGCCAGCAGCAAACTGAAGGAACAGGGGGCCCTTTCATCTTGTAGTGCAACTAATGAAAAACTGTTTTTT.

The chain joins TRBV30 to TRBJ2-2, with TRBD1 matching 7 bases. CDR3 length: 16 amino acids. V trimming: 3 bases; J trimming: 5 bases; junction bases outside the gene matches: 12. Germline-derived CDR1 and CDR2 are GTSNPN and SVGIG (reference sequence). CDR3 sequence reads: CAWRPPRGRLTGELFF. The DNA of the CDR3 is TGTGCCTGGAGACCCCCAAGGGGGCGGCTGACCGGGGAGCTGTTTTTT.

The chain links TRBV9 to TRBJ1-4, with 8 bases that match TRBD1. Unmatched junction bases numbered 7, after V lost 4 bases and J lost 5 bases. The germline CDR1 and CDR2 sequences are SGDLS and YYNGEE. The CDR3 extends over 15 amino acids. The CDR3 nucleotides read TGTGCCAGCAGCCTAGATCAGGGGGCCAATGAAAAACTGTTTTTT. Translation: CASSLDQGANEKLFF.

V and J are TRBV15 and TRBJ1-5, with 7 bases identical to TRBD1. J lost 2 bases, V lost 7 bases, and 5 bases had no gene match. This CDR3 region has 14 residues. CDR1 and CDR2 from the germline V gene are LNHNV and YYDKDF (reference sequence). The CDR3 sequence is CATTGDSRNQPQHF. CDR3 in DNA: TGTGCCACCACCGGGGACAGCCGCAATCAGCCCCAGCATTTT.

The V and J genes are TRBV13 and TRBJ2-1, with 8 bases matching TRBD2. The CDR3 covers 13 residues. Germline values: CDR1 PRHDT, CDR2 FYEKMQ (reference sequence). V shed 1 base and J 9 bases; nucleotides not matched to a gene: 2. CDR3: CASSLAGGFEQFF. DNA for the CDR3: TGTGCCAGCAGCTTAGCGGGAGGGTTTGAGCAGTTCTTC.

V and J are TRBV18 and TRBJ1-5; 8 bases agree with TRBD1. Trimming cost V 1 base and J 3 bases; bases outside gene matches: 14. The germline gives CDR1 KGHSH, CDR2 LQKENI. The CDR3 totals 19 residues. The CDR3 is CASSPLPFSAGGNNQPQHF. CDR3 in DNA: TGTGCCAGCTCACCACTTCCCTTCTCGGCAGGGGGCAACAATCAGCCCCAGCATTTT.

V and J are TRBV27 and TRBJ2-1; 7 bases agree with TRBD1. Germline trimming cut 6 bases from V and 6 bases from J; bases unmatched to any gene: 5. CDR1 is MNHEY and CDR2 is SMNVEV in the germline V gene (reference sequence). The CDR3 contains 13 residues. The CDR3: CASSLTGVNEQFF. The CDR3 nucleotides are TGTGCCAGCAGCTTAACAGGGGTCAATGAGCAGTTCTTC.